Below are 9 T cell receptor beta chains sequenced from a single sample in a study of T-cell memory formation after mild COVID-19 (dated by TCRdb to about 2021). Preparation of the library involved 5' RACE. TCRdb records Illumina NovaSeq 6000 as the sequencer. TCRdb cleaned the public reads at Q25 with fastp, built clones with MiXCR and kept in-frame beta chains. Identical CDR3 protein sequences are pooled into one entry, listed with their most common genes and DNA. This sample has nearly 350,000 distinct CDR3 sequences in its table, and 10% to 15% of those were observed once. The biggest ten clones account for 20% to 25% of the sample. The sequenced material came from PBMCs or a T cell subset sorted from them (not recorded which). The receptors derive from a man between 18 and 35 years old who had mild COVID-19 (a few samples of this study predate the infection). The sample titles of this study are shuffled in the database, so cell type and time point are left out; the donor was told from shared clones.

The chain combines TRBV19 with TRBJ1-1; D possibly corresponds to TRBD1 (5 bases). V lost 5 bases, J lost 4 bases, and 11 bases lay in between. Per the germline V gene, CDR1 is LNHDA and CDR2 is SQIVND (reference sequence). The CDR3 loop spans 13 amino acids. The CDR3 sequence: CASSFSGTTEAFF. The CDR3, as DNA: TGTGCCAGTAGTTTCTCAGGGACCACTGAAGCTTTCTTT.

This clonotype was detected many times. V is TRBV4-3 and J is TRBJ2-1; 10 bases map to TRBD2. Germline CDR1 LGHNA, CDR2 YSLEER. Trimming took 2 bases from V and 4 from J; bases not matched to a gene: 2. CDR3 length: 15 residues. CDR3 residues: CASSQPSGGYNEQFF. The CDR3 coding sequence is TGCGCCAGCAGCCAACCTAGCGGGGGTTACAATGAGCAGTTCTTC.

CDR3 loop: CASTTTGLGVNTGELFF. DNA of the CDR3: TGTGCCAGCACCACCACGGGGCTGGGCGTAAACACCGGGGAGCTGTTTTTT. This sequence joins TRBV6-5 and TRBJ2-2; D is possibly TRBD1 or TRBD2 (5 bases each). Per germline, CDR1 MNHEY and CDR2 SVGAGI. CDR3 length equals 17 residues. V shed 7 bases and J shed 2 bases, with 20 bases lying between them.

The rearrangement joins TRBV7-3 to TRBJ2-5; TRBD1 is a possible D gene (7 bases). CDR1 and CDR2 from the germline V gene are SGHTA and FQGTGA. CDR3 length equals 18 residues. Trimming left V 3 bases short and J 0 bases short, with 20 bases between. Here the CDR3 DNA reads TGTGCCAGCAGCTTGAGGGGGCAGGCTAGCGCGTACCAAGAGACCCAGTACTTC. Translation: CASSLRGQASAYQETQYF.

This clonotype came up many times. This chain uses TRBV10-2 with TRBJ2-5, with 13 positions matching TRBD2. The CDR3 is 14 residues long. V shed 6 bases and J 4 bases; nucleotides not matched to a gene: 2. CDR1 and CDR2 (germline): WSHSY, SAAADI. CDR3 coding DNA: TGCGCCAGCAGAGGACTAGCGGGGGCAGAGACCCAGTACTTC. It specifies CASRGLAGAETQYF.

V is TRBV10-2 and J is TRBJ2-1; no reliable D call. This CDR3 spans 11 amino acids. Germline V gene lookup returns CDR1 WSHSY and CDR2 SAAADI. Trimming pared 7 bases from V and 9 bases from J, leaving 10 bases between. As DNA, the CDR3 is TGCGCCAGCACCGCTCTTGTTGAGCAGTTCTTC. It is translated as CASTALVEQFF.

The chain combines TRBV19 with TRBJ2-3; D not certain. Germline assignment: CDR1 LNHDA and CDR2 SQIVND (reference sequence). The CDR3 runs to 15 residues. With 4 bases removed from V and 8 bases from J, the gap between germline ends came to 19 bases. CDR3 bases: TGTGCCAGTAGTAGGTACAGCACCTCACTGGGTACGCAGTATTTT. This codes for CASSRYSTSLGTQYF.

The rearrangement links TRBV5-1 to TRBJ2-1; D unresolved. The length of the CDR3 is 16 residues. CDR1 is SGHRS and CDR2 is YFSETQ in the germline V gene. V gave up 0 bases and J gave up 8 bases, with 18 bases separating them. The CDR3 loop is CASSLAGAWVVDEQFF. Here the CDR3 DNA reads TGCGCCAGCAGCTTGGCCGGCGCCTGGGTGGTCGATGAGCAGTTCTTC.

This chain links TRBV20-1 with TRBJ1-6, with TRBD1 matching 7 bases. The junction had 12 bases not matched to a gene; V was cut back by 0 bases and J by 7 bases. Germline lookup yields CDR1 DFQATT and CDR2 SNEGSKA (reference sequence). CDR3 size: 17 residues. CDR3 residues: CSARDSDRALSNSPLHF. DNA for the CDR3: TGCAGTGCTAGAGACTCTGACAGGGCCCTATCCAATTCACCCCTCCACTTT.